Listed below are T cell receptor beta chains from one sample, sequenced in a study of beta chain features in type 1 diabetes. Sequenced by immunoSEQ multiplex PCR; TCRdb stores in-frame clones only, minus some. The sample holds fewer than 350,000 clones, about 15% seen once. The sequencing sample was made of naive CD4+ T cells from blood. These TCRs come from a man in his late teens or twenties with type 1 diabetes. Both conserved end residues are part of each CDR3. The D gene is left open where the match is weak. Not all rows give a size; the values are once, few, many and, for expanded clones, a class.

d_call: TRBD2
j_call: TRBJ2-7
clone_size: few
v_call: TRBV5-4
cdr3_nt: TGTGCCAGCAGTTTGACTAGCGGAGCCTCCTACGAGCAGTACTTC
cdr3_aa: CASSLTSGASYEQYF

d_call: TRBD1
j_call: TRBJ1-5
clone_size: few
v_call: TRBV5-4
cdr3_nt: TGTGCCAGCAGCACCGACAGGGATCAGCCCCAGCATTTT
cdr3_aa: CASSTDRDQPQHF

d_call: .
j_call: TRBJ1-2
clone_size: few
v_call: TRBV28
cdr3_nt: TGTGCCAGCAGTTTATCAGACTATGGGGTCTATGGCTACACCTTC
cdr3_aa: CASSLSDYGVYGYTF

d_call: TRBD1
j_call: TRBJ2-5
clone_size: few
v_call: TRBV28
cdr3_nt: TGTGCCAGCAGTTCACCGGGGGGGACAGGGGGAGAGACCCAGTACTTC
cdr3_aa: CASSSPGGTGGETQYF

d_call: .
j_call: TRBJ2-7
clone_size: .
v_call: TRBV27
cdr3_nt: TGTGCCAGCAGTTACGACGCGACACCCTCCTACGAGCAGTACTTC
cdr3_aa: CASSYDATPSYEQYF

d_call: TRBD1
j_call: TRBJ1-2
clone_size: few
v_call: TRBV5-6
cdr3_nt: TGTGCCAGCAGCTGGGGCAGACAGGGACGTGGCTACACCTTC
cdr3_aa: CASSWGRQGRGYTF

d_call: TRBD1
j_call: TRBJ2-3
clone_size: few
v_call: TRBV7-7
cdr3_nt: TGTGCCAGCAAGAGGGACAGGGGAGGAGATACGCAGTATTTT
cdr3_aa: CASKRDRGGDTQYF

d_call: .
j_call: TRBJ2-7
clone_size: .
v_call: TRBV10-3
cdr3_nt: TGTGCCATCAGGTCTATCGGGTCCTACGAGCAGTACTTC
cdr3_aa: CAIRSIGSYEQYF

d_call: .
j_call: TRBJ2-5
clone_size: .
v_call: TRBV5-1
cdr3_nt: TGCGCCAGCAGCTTGAGCGGGGAGACCCAGTACTTC
cdr3_aa: CASSLSGETQYF

d_call: .
j_call: TRBJ2-5
clone_size: .
v_call: TRBV29-1
cdr3_nt: TGCAGCGTTGGACTCCTTTTAGGGACCCAGTACTTC
cdr3_aa: CSVGLLLGTQYF

d_call: .
j_call: TRBJ1-1
clone_size: few
v_call: TRBV10-3
cdr3_nt: TGTGCCACGCGGGATCAAATGAACACTGAAGCTTTCTTT
cdr3_aa: CATRDQMNTEAFF

d_call: TRBD2
j_call: TRBJ2-1
clone_size: few
v_call: TRBV7-2
cdr3_nt: TGTGCCAGCAGCATTAGCGGGGGCGATGAGCAGTTCTTC
cdr3_aa: CASSISGGDEQFF

d_call: .
j_call: TRBJ2-1
clone_size: few
v_call: TRBV6-5
cdr3_nt: TGTGCCAGCAGAATGACTCGCTACAATGAGCAGTTCTTC
cdr3_aa: CASRMTRYNEQFF

d_call: .
j_call: TRBJ1-1
clone_size: .
v_call: TRBV28
cdr3_nt: TGTGCCACCGAGACAGGGAACACTGAAGCTTTCTTT
cdr3_aa: CATETGNTEAFF

d_call: TRBD1
j_call: TRBJ2-7
clone_size: .
v_call: TRBV2
cdr3_nt: TGTGCCAGCAGTACTTGGACAGGGGGCGACGAGCAGTACTTC
cdr3_aa: CASSTWTGGDEQYF

d_call: .
j_call: TRBJ2-2
clone_size: few
v_call: TRBV9
cdr3_nt: TGTGCCAGCAGCGTAGGTGTGCCGGGGAGGGAGCTGTTTTTT
cdr3_aa: CASSVGVPGRELFF

d_call: .
j_call: TRBJ1-2
clone_size: .
v_call: TRBV2
cdr3_nt: TGTGCCAGCCGGGGTCCAGGGGCCCATGGCTACACCTTC
cdr3_aa: CASRGPGAHGYTF

d_call: .
j_call: TRBJ2-7
clone_size: .
v_call: TRBV6-5
cdr3_nt: TGTGCCAGCAGTTACTCTGGCAGCGGGTCGTACGAGCAGTACTTC
cdr3_aa: CASSYSGSGSYEQYF

d_call: .
j_call: TRBJ1-5
clone_size: .
v_call: TRBV6-4
cdr3_nt: TGTGCCAGCAGTGCCGTCCTAAATCAGCCCCAGCATTTT
cdr3_aa: CASSAVLNQPQHF

d_call: TRBD1
j_call: TRBJ2-7
clone_size: few
v_call: TRBV5-1
cdr3_nt: TGCGCCAGCAGCCCCACGTTAGGACAGGGGTACGAGCAGTACTTC
cdr3_aa: CASSPTLGQGYEQYF

d_call: TRBD1
j_call: TRBJ1-4
clone_size: few
v_call: TRBV13
cdr3_nt: TGTGCCAGCAGCCTGCGACAGGGGAATGAAAAACTGTTTTTT
cdr3_aa: CASSLRQGNEKLFF

d_call: .
j_call: TRBJ2-2
clone_size: .
v_call: TRBV6-1
cdr3_nt: TGTGCCAGCAGTGACCTGTGGCCCGGGGAGCTGTTTTTT
cdr3_aa: CASSDLWPGELFF

d_call: TRBD2
j_call: TRBJ2-1
clone_size: few
v_call: TRBV6-5
cdr3_nt: TGTGCCAGCAGCCTCATGGGACTAGCGGGAGCTGAGCAGTTCTTC
cdr3_aa: CASSLMGLAGAEQFF

d_call: .
j_call: TRBJ1-1
clone_size: few
v_call: TRBV5-8
cdr3_nt: TGTGCCAGCAGCTTGGTCTGGCGGGCTGAAGCTTTCTTT
cdr3_aa: CASSLVWRAEAFF

d_call: TRBD1
j_call: TRBJ2-5
clone_size: .
v_call: TRBV30
cdr3_nt: TGTGCCTGGAGTCCGGGGGACAGGGGGCGAGAGACCCAGTACTTC
cdr3_aa: CAWSPGDRGRETQYF

d_call: .
j_call: TRBJ2-3
clone_size: .
v_call: TRBV27
cdr3_nt: TGTGCCAGCAGTGGAACAGGGTTTGGGGTTACGCAGTATTTT
cdr3_aa: CASSGTGFGVTQYF

d_call: .
j_call: TRBJ2-4
clone_size: .
v_call: TRBV4-1
cdr3_nt: TGCGCCAGCAGCCAGTGGTTCGGACAGGCCAAAAACATTCAGTACTTC
cdr3_aa: CASSQWFGQAKNIQYF

d_call: TRBD1
j_call: TRBJ2-7
clone_size: few
v_call: TRBV5-1
cdr3_nt: TGCGCCAGCAGCTCGGGACAGGGAGAGGACGAGCAGTACTTC
cdr3_aa: CASSSGQGEDEQYF

d_call: .
j_call: TRBJ2-7
clone_size: .
v_call: TRBV29-1
cdr3_nt: TGCAGCGTTGAAGGCGGCGAGCTTTACGAGCAGTACTTC
cdr3_aa: CSVEGGELYEQYF

d_call: TRBD1
j_call: TRBJ1-2
clone_size: .
v_call: TRBV2
cdr3_nt: TGTGCCAATACAGGGGAAGCCAACTATGGCTACACCTTC
cdr3_aa: CANTGEANYGYTF

d_call: TRBD2
j_call: TRBJ2-3
clone_size: few
v_call: TRBV5-1
cdr3_nt: TGCGCCAGCAGCTCCTGGACTAGCGGGGCTCGCACAGATACGCAGTATTTT
cdr3_aa: CASSSWTSGARTDTQYF

d_call: .
j_call: TRBJ2-1
clone_size: few
v_call: TRBV19
cdr3_nt: TGTGCCAGTAGTATTGGATTGGGGCAGAATGAGCAGTTCTTC
cdr3_aa: CASSIGLGQNEQFF

d_call: .
j_call: TRBJ2-2
clone_size: few
v_call: TRBV6-6
cdr3_nt: TGTGCCAGCAGTCCCAGTTCGGGGGGCGATACCGGGGAGCTGTTTTTT
cdr3_aa: CASSPSSGGDTGELFF

d_call: TRBD1
j_call: TRBJ2-3
clone_size: .
v_call: TRBV5-1
cdr3_nt: TGCGCCAGCAGCCGCCTGGACAGGGCTTCGGATACGCAGTATTTT
cdr3_aa: CASSRLDRASDTQYF

d_call: .
j_call: TRBJ1-2
clone_size: few
v_call: TRBV19
cdr3_nt: TGTGCCAGTAGCCCCTGGGCGGGGCGAAGTGAGGGCTACACCTTC
cdr3_aa: CASSPWAGRSEGYTF

d_call: TRBD1
j_call: TRBJ2-7
clone_size: few
v_call: TRBV19
cdr3_nt: TGTGCCAGTAGTATACAGGGGGCGCCGGGGGAGCAGTACTTC
cdr3_aa: CASSIQGAPGEQYF

d_call: TRBD2
j_call: TRBJ2-1
clone_size: .
v_call: TRBV14
cdr3_nt: TGTGCCAGCAGCCAAGACGGGAGGGACCGGGGCAATGAGCAGTTCTTC
cdr3_aa: CASSQDGRDRGNEQFF

d_call: TRBD1
j_call: TRBJ2-7
clone_size: .
v_call: TRBV15
cdr3_nt: TGTGCCACCAGCAGGGGCCGGGACAGGGGCGAGCAGTACTTC
cdr3_aa: CATSRGRDRGEQYF

d_call: .
j_call: TRBJ1-6
clone_size: few
v_call: TRBV9
cdr3_nt: TGTGCCAGCAGCGGGCCTACAGTCAGCTCCTATAATTCACCCCTCCACTTT
cdr3_aa: CASSGPTVSSYNSPLHF

d_call: TRBD2
j_call: TRBJ2-1
clone_size: .
v_call: TRBV9
cdr3_nt: TGTGCCAGCAGCGTAGGAGCCGCTAGCGGGGGGGCCTACCGGTTCTTC
cdr3_aa: CASSVGAASGGAYRFF

d_call: .
j_call: TRBJ1-6
clone_size: .
v_call: TRBV18
cdr3_nt: TGTGCCAGCTCACCACGCAGCGGTGGGTCCCTCCACTTT
cdr3_aa: CASSPRSGGSLHF

d_call: TRBD1
j_call: TRBJ2-3
clone_size: .
v_call: TRBV30
cdr3_nt: TGTGCCTGGGGGGGCCGACAGGGACACACAGATACGCAGTATTTT
cdr3_aa: CAWGGRQGHTDTQYF

d_call: .
j_call: TRBJ1-2
clone_size: .
v_call: TRBV6-6
cdr3_nt: TGTGCCAGCAGGAGAGACTTAGGTGGTGGCTACACCTTC
cdr3_aa: CASRRDLGGGYTF

d_call: TRBD2
j_call: TRBJ2-3
clone_size: few
v_call: TRBV29-1
cdr3_nt: TGCAGCGGCCAAGCGGGAGGGCCGAAGGATACGCAGTATTTT
cdr3_aa: CSGQAGGPKDTQYF

d_call: TRBD1
j_call: TRBJ2-3
clone_size: .
v_call: TRBV7-2
cdr3_nt: TGTGCCAGCAGCTTGGACAGGGCTACGCAGTATTTT
cdr3_aa: CASSLDRATQYF

d_call: TRBD1
j_call: TRBJ2-7
clone_size: .
v_call: TRBV27
cdr3_nt: TGTGCCAGCAGTTCTGCCCCCAGGACAGGGATTTCCTACGAGCAGTACTTC
cdr3_aa: CASSSAPRTGISYEQYF